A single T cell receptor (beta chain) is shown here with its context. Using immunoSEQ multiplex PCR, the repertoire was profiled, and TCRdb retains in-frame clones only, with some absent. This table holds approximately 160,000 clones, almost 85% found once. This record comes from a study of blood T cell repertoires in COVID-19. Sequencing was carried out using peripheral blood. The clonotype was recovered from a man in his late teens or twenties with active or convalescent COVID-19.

Written as DNA, the CDR3 is TGTGCCAGCAGTACACGACTAGCGGGAGGGCCAAATCGGGAGACCCAGTACTTC. It codes for CASSTRLAGGPNRETQYF. The rearrangement links TRBV28 to TRBJ2-5, with 14 bases matching TRBD2. The J segment lost 5 bases and the V segment lost 5 bases, leaving 13 bases of the junction unmatched. The CDR3 totals 18 residues. Germline V gene sequence: CDR1 MDHEN, CDR2 SYDVKM.